A single sample gave rise to the 7 T cell receptor beta chains below, sequenced in a study of OX40 agonist ivuxolimab in advanced cancers. Repertoires were generated with immunoSEQ multiplex PCR, while TCRdb's copy carries only in-frame clones and drops some. Of about 120,000 clones in the sample, more than 80% were seen once. The sample in question was CD4+ or CD8+ T cells sorted from blood, obtained in a trial of the OX40 agonist ivuxolimab. The receptors come from an adult with an advanced solid tumor such as melanoma, head and neck, liver or kidney cancer.

V and J are TRBV5-4 and TRBJ1-3; 8 positions match TRBD1. Germline V gene sequence: CDR1 SGHNT, CDR2 YYREEE (reference sequence). Trimming took 3 bases from V and 2 from J; bases not matched to a gene: 4. This CDR3 is built from 15 residues. The CDR3 coding sequence is TGTGCCAGCAGCTCAGGGGGCAATGCTGGAAACACCATATATTTT. This sequence encodes CASSSGGNAGNTIYF.

V usage is TRBV19 and J usage is TRBJ2-7, with TRBD2 matching over 11 bases. There are 13 residues in the CDR3. Germline CDR1 and CDR2: LNHDA and SQIVND (reference sequence). Trimming cost V 2 bases and J 12 bases; bases outside gene matches: 6. The CDR3 DNA reads TGTGCCAGTAGTATATCCAGACTAGCGGGGATGTACTTC. It is translated as CASSISRLAGMYF.

V usage is TRBV11-2 and J usage is TRBJ2-5; TRBD1 might be the D (6 bases). Germline CDR1 and CDR2: SGHAT and FQNNGV. V was trimmed by 4 bases and J by 6 bases, leaving 24 bases between them. The CDR3 loop spans 17 amino acids. The CDR3 region has the DNA TGTGCCAGCAGCTCCGCCTTCGGACAGAGGGGCCCGCAGACCCAGTACTTC. It yields the protein CASSSAFGQRGPQTQYF.

The J gene is TRBJ1-3, the V gene TRBV4-1, with a possible D match to TRBD1 (5 bases). V lost 2 bases to trimming and J lost 12 bases, with 20 bases between them. The germline gives CDR1 MGHRA, CDR2 YSYEKL. This CDR3 region has 15 residues. CDR3: CASSQQGEGPAVIYF. The CDR3 DNA reads TGCGCCAGCAGCCAACAAGGGGAAGGACCGGCGGTCATATATTTT.

A single count supports this clone. The gene calls are TRBV5-6 and TRBJ2-3, with a possible D match to TRBD1 (5 bases). The CDR3 loop spans 16 amino acids. V was shortened by 1 base and J by 4 bases, with 16 bases between the two germline ends. Per germline, CDR1 SGHDT and CDR2 YYEEEE. The CDR3 DNA is TGTGCCAGCAGCTTGCCGTCAGCCTGGGGCGCAGATACGCAGTATTTT. It yields the protein CASSLPSAWGADTQYF.

This sequence joins TRBV4-1 and TRBJ1-4; tentatively, D is TRBD1 (5 bases). Deletions cut 0 bases from V and 4 bases from J, with 15 bases between. Per germline, CDR1 MGHRA and CDR2 YSYEKL. The CDR3 is 17 amino acids. The CDR3 spells CASSQDADTSLNEKLFF. For the CDR3, the DNA is TGCGCCAGCAGCCAAGATGCGGACACCAGCCTTAATGAAAAACTGTTTTTT.

The chain carries TRBV7-6 and TRBJ2-7; TRBD1 agrees at 9 bases. This CDR3 is built from 17 residues. The J segment lost 7 bases and the V segment lost 0 bases, leaving 13 bases of the junction unmatched. Germline V CDR1 and CDR2: SGHVS, FNYEAQ. The CDR3 reads CASSLAAAQGAQGEQYF. Written as DNA, the CDR3 is TGTGCCAGCAGCTTAGCCGCGGCACAGGGGGCGCAGGGGGAGCAGTACTTC.